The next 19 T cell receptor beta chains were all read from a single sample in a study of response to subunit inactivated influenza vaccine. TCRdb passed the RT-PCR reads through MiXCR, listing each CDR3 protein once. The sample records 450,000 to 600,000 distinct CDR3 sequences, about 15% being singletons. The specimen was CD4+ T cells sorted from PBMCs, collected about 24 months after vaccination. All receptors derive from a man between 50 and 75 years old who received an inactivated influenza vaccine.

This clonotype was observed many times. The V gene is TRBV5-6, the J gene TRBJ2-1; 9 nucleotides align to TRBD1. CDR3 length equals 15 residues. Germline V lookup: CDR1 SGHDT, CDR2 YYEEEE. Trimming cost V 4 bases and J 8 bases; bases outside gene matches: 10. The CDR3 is CASSLLRDRAHEQFF. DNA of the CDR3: TGTGCCAGCAGCCTTCTCCGGGACAGGGCCCATGAGCAGTTCTTC.

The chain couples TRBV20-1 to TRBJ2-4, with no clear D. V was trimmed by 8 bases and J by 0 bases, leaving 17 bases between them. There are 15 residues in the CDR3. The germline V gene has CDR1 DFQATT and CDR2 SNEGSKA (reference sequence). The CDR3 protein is CSPLSSTLAKNIQYF. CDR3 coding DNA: TGCAGTCCGTTGAGTTCCACTCTAGCCAAAAACATTCAGTACTTC.

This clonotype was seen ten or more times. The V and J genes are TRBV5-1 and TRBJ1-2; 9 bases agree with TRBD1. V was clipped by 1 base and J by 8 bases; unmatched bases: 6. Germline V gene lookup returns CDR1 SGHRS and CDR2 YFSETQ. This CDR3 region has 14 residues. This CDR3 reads CASSLTGGGKGYTF. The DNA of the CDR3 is TGCGCCAGCAGCTTGACAGGGGGCGGAAAGGGCTACACCTTC.

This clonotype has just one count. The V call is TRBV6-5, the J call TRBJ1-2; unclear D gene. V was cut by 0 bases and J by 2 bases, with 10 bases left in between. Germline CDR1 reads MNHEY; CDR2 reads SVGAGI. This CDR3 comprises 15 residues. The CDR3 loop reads CASSYSGVGNYGYTF. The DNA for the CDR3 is TGTGCCAGCAGTTACTCCGGGGTGGGCAACTATGGCTACACCTTC.

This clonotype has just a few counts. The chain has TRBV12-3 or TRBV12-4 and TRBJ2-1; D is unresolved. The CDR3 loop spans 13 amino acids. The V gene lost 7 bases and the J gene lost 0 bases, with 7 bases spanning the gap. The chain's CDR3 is CASISDSYNEQFF. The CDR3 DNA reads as TGTGCCAGCATTTCGGACTCCTACAATGAGCAGTTCTTC.

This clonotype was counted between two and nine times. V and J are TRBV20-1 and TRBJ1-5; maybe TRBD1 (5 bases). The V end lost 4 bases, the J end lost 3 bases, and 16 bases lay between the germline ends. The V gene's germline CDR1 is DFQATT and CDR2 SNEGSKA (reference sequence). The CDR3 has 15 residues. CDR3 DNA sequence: TGCAGTGCTATAATACCGGGGCCAGACAATCAGCCCCAGCATTTT. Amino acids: CSAIIPGPDNQPQHF.

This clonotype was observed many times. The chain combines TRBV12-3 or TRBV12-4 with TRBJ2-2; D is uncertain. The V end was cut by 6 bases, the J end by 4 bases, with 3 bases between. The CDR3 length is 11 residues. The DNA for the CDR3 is TGTGCCAGCAGGACCACCGGGGAGCTGTTTTTT. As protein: CASRTTGELFF.

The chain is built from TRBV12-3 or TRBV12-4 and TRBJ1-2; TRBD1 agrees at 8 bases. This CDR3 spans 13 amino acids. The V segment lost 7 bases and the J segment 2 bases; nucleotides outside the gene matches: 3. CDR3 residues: CASNAGGNYGYTF. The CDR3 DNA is TGTGCCAGCAATGCAGGGGGCAACTATGGCTACACCTTC.

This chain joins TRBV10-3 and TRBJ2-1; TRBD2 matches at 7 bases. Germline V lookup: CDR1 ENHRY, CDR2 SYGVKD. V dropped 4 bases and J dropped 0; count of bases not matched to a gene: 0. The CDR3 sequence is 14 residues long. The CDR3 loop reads CAISASGSYNEQFF. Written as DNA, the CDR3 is TGTGCCATCAGTGCTAGCGGCTCCTACAATGAGCAGTTCTTC.

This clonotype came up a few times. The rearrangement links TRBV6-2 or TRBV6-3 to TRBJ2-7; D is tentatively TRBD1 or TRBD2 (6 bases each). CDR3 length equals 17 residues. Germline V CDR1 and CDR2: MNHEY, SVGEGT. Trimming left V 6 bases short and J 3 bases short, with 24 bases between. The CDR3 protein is CASSRGHRVYRIYEQYF. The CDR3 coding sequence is TGTGCCAGCAGCCGGGGGCACAGGGTTTACCGGATCTACGAGCAGTACTTC.

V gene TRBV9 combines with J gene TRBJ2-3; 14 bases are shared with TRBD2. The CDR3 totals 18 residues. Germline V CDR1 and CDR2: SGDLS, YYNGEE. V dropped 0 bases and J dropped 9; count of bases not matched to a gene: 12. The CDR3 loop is CASSVDPQGLAGAGTQYF. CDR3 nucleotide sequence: TGTGCCAGCAGCGTAGACCCCCAGGGACTAGCGGGAGCCGGAACGCAGTATTTT.

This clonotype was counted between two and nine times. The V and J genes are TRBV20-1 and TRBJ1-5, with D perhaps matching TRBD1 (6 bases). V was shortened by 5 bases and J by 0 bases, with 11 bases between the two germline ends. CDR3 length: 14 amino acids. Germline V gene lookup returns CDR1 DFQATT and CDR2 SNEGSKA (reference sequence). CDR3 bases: TGCAGTGCTCGCCCGGACAGTAGCAATCAGCCCCAGCATTTT. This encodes CSARPDSSNQPQHF.

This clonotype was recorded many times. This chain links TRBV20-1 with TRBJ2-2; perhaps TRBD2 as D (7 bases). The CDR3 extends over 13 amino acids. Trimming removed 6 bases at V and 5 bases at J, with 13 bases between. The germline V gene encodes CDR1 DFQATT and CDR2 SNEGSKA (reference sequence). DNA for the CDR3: TGCAGTGCCGTGGGGGGGCATACCGGGGAGCTGTTTTTT. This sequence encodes CSAVGGHTGELFF.

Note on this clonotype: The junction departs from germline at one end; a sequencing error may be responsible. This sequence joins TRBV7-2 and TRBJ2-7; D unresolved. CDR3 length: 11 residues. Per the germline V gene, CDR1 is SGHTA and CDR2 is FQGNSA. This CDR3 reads CASSFKLRLFF. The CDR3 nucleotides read TGTGCCAGCAGCTTTAAACTCCGCCTGTTCTTC.

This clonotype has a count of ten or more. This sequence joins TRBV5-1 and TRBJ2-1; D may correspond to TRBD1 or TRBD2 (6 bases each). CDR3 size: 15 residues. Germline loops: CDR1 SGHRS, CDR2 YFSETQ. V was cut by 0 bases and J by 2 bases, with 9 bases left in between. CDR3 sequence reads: CASSLVGGPYNEQFF. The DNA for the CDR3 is TGCGCCAGCAGCTTGGTCGGGGGCCCCTACAATGAGCAGTTCTTC.

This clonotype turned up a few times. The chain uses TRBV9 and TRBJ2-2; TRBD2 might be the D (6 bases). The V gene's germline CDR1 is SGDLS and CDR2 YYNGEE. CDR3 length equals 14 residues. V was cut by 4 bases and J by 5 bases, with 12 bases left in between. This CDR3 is CASSSVAGTGELFF. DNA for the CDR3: TGTGCCAGCAGCAGTGTCGCGGGGACCGGGGAGCTGTTTTTT.

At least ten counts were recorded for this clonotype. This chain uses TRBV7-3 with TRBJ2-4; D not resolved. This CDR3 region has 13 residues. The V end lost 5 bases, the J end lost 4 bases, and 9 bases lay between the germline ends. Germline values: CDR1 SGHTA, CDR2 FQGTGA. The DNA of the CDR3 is TGTGCCAGCAGCCTCGACTTTAAAAACATTCAGTACTTC. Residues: CASSLDFKNIQYF.

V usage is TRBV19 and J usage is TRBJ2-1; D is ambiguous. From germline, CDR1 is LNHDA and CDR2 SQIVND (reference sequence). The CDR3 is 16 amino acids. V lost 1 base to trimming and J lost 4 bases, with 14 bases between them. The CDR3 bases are TGTGCCAGTAGTATAGGGGGTACTCTCACTTACAATGAGCAGTTCTTC. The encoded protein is CASSIGGTLTYNEQFF.

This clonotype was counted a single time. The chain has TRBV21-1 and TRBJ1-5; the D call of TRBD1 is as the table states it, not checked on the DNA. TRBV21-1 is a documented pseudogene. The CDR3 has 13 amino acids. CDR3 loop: CASGRSTSQPQHF. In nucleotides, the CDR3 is TGTGCCAGCGGGCGCAGTACAAGTCAGCCCCAGCATTTT.